This TCR beta chain came from a study of breast tumors, draining lymph nodes, adjacent tissues. Study-wide results and caveats: That most tumor T cells come from lymph nodes remained unproven. The data were judged consistent with most tumor T cells coming from lymph node and expanding in tumor. Tumor TCR diversity was below lymph nodes but above nontumor tissue.

A remark on this clonotype: Antigen: not known.

Trimming stripped 6 bases from V and 2 bases from J, with 10 bases between. CDR1 is MNHEY and CDR2 is SVGAGI in the germline V gene. The CDR3 has 13 amino acids. The lymph nodes were axillary draining lymph nodes from breast cancer patients. TCRdb independently ran MiXCR on the multiplex PCR reads; one entry per CDR3 protein. The sample yields about 130,000 distinct CDR3 sequences, 20% to 25% seen once. This chain joins TRBV6-5 and TRBJ2-5, with D possibly being TRBD2 (5 bases). Sequenced material: axillary lymph node tissue. This receptor was taken from a female donor with breast cancer. Some clones in this sample may be carry-over from other donors' samples. The CDR3 DNA reads as TGTGCCAGCAGCAACCGAGGGCAAGAGACCCAGTACTTC. It codes for CASSNRGQETQYF.